Sequencing of this TCR beta chain was carried out in a study of vaccination effects on CD4 cells after COVID-19. Study context: Culturing of 2 million to 2.5 million PBMC per well took place with around 10 IU/ml IL-2 and approximately 9.9 ug/ml peptides. Study-level findings and limits: Cross-reactivity with common cold coronaviruses was shown by only 1 of 255 vaccine-induced clones in healthy vaccinees. Clones that were induced by infection or by vaccine showed marked contraction late after vaccination.

The protocol was immunoSEQ multiplex PCR, while the TCRdb copy is restricted to in-frame clones and leaves out a portion. Here the sample spans some 60,000 clones, approximately 81% being singletons. As for this clone: Its target is unknown.

Trimming removed 1 base at V and 3 bases at J, with 11 bases between. The germline V gene encodes CDR1 SGHDT and CDR2 YYEEEE. The CDR3 runs 15 residues. Upon completion of 10 to 11 days in culture, CD4+ T cells were isolated. Two-dose vaccination with either BNT162b2 or mRNA-1273 was given to the participants. This sequence joins TRBV5-6 and TRBJ2-4; the D call may be TRBD1 or TRBD2 (5 bases each). The receptor's source is a human donor who received a COVID-19 vaccine. Here the sequenced sample was CD4+ T cells from PBMCs cultured without peptide, taken after COVID-19 vaccination. CDR3 protein: CASSLRGPNKNIQYF. CDR3 in DNA: TGTGCCAGCAGCTTGCGGGGCCCCAACAAAAACATTCAGTACTTC.